This record concerns one T cell receptor (beta chain) sequence. The antigen it recognizes is unknown. Base qualities are missing; no much larger clone stands one base away. This record belongs to a study of T cell responses to AZD1222 COVID-19 vaccine (dated by TCRdb to the early 2020s). The study in broad terms: AZD1222 recipients with second doses at about 4 weeks or about 12 weeks were pooled, because spike-specific TCR depth and breadth did not differ between schedules. A total of around 240 trial participants underwent TCR sequencing, of whom under 220 had received two doses of AZD1222 and approximately 25 had received two doses of the MenACWY control vaccine. Enrollment into the trials was organized by age into subgroups of 18-55, 56-69 and 70-plus years, and those subgroups contained roughly 140, 27 and 60 TCR-sequenced participants, respectively. General study outcomes and caveats: Conclusions about previously exposed vaccinees were limited because only 5 or 6 AZD1222 recipients were SARS-CoV-2 seropositive at baseline. Epitopes outside the regions mutated in the B.1.351 and B.1.1.7 variants were reportedly recognized by nearly half of the unique spike-specific TCRs. Because no samples from the day 14 peak response were available, repertoires could be characterized only after the peak T cell response. Most participants were white British and females outnumbered males, and the authors suggested that clonal diversity may have been underestimated. The vaccine-associated CD4 TCRs covered the entire spike protein, and the dominant responses fell in regions 160-218 and 743-854. In the small 56-69-year group, the increase in depth fell short of significance, most likely because of low power. After two AZD1222 doses, spike-specific TCR breadth and depth were significantly higher than at day 0 and than in MenACWY recipients.

In the paper's terms, the time point label means: baseline before first vaccination. Vaccinee samples came from UK trials COV001 and COV002, including a single-blind randomized controlled phase 2/3 trial of AZD1222 (ChAdOx1 nCoV-19) in healthy adults. For TCRbeta chain sequencing, PBMC samples from trial participants were taken at day 0 and at day 28 after the second dose. Sequences MNHEY (CDR1) and SMNVEV (CDR2) are obtained from the germline V gene (reference sequence). The CDR3 numbers 15 residues from cysteine through phenylalanine. Only the CDR3 part of the read is kept: 45 bases, read in frame from the first base. Trimming takes 6 bases off V and 3 bases off J; junction bases not matched to a gene: 8. The CDR3 regions of human TCRbeta chains were analyzed by immunosequencing. Concerning the study's data processing: Repertoire TCRs were checked for matches against a reference library of SARS-CoV-2-specific TCRs that had been generated using the MIRA antigen-specificity platform. Breadth was defined as the fraction of unique TCRs that were SARS-CoV-2-associated. Depth was defined as the fraction of total T cells that were SARS-CoV-2-associated. Using the MIRA data, every spike-specific TCR was mapped to the spike region that the TCR reacted to and assigned to either a CD4 or a CD8 class. Log10-transformed breadth and depth values were compared by one-way ANOVA with Sidak's multiple comparisons tests. TCRdb mirrors the immuneACCESS table, restricted to in-frame sequences. Some clones are absent from its copies; in checked studies, under half trace to an unresolved V gene, and the reason for the others is unknown. The V and J calls and clone size come from that table; D and trimming were worked out from the DNA. The table for this sample lists some 130,000 clones; 70% to 90% of them were counted only once. The ten largest clones capture 5% to 6.5% of the sample.

The V gene is TRBV27 and the J gene is TRBJ2-1; 7 of the junction bases match TRBD1. The clonotype comes from an adult in good health. The input for sequencing was peripheral blood, taken on day 0 of AZD1222 vaccination. The CDR3 reads CASSTGTEGYNEQFF. The nucleotide sequence reads TGTGCCAGCAGCACAGGGACAGAAGGCTACAATGAGCAGTTCTTC.